The clone carrying this T cell receptor (beta chain) was detected only a few times. The antigen remains unidentified. CDR3 length: 17 residues. Germline CDR1 reads MGHRA; CDR2 reads YSYEKL. The V segment lost 3 bases and the J segment 5 bases; nucleotides outside the gene matches: 10. The data were obtained in a study of CD8 T cells in ankylosing spondylitis. Notes on the study in general: Seemingly characteristic of ankylosing spondylitis blood was a TCR beta motif consisting of roughly 8 highly homologous variants.

One entry per CDR3 protein results from TCRdb running MiXCR on the 5' RACE reads. The data contain roughly 130,000 distinct CDR3 sequences, about an eighth of them singletons. The clonotype originates from a female donor with ankylosing spondylitis or in good health (not recorded which). The sample was blood, either unsorted or a sorted T cell fraction (not recorded which). The chain carries TRBV4-1 and TRBJ2-5, with 12 bases lining up with TRBD2. This CDR3 reads CASSHVLAGGPLETQYF. The CDR3 DNA reads TGCGCCAGCAGCCACGTTCTAGCGGGAGGGCCTCTTGAGACCCAGTACTTC.